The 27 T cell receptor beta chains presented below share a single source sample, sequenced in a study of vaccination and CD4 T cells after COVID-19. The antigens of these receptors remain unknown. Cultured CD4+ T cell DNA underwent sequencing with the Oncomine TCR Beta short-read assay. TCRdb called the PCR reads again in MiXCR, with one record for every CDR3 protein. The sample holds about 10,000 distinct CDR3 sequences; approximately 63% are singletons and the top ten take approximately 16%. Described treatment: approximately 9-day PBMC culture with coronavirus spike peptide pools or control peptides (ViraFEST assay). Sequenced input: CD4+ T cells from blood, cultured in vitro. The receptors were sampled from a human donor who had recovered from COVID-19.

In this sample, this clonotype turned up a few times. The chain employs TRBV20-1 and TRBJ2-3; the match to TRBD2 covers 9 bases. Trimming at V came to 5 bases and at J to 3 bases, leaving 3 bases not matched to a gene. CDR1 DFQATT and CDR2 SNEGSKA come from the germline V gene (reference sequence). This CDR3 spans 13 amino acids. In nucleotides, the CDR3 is TGCAGTGCTCGGGCGGGGGGGACAGATACGCAGTATTTT. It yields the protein CSARAGGTDTQYF.

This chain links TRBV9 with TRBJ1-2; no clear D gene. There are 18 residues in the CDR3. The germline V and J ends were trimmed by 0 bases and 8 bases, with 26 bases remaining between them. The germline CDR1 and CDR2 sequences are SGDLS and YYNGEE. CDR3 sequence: CASSVGLRSDVGSAGYTF. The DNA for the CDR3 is TGTGCCAGCAGCGTAGGATTAAGGAGTGATGTCGGGTCTGCGGGCTACACCTTC. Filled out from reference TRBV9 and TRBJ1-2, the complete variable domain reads DSGVTQTPKHLITATGQRVTLRCSPRSGDLSVYWYQQSLDQGLQFLIQYYNGEERAKGNILERFSAQQFPDLHSELNLSSLELGDSALYFCASSVGLRSDVGSAGYTFGSGTRLTVV.

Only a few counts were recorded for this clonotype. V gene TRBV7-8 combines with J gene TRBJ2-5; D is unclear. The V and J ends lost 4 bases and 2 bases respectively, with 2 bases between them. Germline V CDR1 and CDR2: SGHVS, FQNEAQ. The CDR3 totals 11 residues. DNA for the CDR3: TGTGCCAGCAGCTCTCAAGAGACCCAGTACTTC. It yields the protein CASSSQETQYF.

DNA for the CDR3: TGTGCCAGCAGCTTAACGGACTACGAGCAGTACTTC. This translates into CASSLTDYEQYF. V usage is TRBV7-2 and J usage is TRBJ2-7; D gene unclear. The CDR3 sequence is 12 residues long. The V end lost 2 bases, the J end lost 3 bases, and 5 bases lay between the germline ends. CDR1 is SGHTA and CDR2 is FQGNSA in the germline V gene.

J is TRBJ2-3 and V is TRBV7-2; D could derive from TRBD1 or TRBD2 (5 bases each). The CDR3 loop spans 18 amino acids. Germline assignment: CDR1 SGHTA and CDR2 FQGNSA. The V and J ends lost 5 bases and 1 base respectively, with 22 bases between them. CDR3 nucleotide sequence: TGTGCCAGCAGCCCAGACAGAAGACAGCCGAGGGGCACAGATACGCAGTATTTT. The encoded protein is CASSPDRRQPRGTDTQYF. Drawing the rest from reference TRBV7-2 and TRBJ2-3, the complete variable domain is GAGVSQSPSNKVTEKGKDVELRCDPISGHTALYWYRQSLGQGLEFLIYFQGNSAPDKSGLPSDRFSAERTGGSVSTLTIQRTQQEDSAVYLCASSPDRRQPRGTDTQYFGPGTRLTVL.

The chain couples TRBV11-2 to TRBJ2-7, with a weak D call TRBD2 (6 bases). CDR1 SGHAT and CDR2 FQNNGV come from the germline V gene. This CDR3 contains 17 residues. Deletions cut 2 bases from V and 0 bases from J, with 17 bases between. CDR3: CASSLPAGGTGSYEQYF. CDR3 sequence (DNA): TGTGCCAGCAGCTTACCAGCGGGCGGGACGGGCTCCTACGAGCAGTACTTC.

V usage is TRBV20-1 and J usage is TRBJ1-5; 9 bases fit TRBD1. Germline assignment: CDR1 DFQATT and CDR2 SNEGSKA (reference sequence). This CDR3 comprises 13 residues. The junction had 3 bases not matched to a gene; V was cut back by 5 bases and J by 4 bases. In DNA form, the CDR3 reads TGCAGTGCTGGAGGACAGGGGAATCAGCCCCAGCATTTT. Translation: CSAGGQGNQPQHF.

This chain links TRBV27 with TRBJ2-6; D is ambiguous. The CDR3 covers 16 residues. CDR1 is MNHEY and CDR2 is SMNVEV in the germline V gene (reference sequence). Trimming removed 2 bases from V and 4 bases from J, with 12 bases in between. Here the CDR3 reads CASSLNWVRGANVLTF. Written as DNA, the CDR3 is TGTGCCAGCAGTTTAAATTGGGTGAGAGGGGCCAACGTCCTGACTTTC.

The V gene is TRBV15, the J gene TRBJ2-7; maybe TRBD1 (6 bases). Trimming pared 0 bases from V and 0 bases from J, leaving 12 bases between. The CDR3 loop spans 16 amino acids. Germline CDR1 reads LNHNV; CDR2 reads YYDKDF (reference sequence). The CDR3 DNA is TGTGCCACCAGCAGAGATCGTGGCAGGGGCTCCTACGAGCAGTACTTC. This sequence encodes CATSRDRGRGSYEQYF.

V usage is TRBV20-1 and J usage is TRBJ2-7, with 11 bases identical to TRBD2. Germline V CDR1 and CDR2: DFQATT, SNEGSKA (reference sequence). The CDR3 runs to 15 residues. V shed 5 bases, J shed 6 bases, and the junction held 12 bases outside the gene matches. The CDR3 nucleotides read TGCAGTGCTCGATCCGGGACTAGCGGAACCTGCGAGCAGTACTTC. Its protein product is CSARSGTSGTCEQYF.

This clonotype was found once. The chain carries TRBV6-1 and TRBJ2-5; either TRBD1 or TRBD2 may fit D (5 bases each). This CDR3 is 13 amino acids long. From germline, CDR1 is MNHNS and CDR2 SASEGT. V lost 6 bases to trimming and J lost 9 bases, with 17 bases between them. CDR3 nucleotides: TGTGCCAGCAGAGGGGACGCTCCAGGGTCCCAGTACTTC. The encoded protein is CASRGDAPGSQYF.

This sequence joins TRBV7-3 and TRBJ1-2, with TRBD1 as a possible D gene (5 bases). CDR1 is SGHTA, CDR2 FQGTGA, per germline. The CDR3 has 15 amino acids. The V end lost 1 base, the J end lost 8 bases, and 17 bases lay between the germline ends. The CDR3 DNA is TGTGCCAGCAGCTTAAGGGGGGGAAGCCGCTACGGCTACACCTTC. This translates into CASSLRGGSRYGYTF.

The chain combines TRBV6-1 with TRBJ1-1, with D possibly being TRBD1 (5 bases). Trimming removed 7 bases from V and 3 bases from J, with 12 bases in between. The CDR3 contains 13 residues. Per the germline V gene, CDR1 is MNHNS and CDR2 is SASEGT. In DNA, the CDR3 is TGTGCCAGCAAAAGGGGAAAGGACACTGAAGCTTTCTTT. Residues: CASKRGKDTEAFF.

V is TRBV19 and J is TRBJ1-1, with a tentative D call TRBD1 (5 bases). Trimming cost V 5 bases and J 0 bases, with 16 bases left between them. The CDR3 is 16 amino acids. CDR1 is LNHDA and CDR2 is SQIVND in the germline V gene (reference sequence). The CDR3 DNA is TGTGCCAGTAGTCCAAGGACACCTTCCCTGAACACTGAAGCTTTCTTT. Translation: CASSPRTPSLNTEAFF.

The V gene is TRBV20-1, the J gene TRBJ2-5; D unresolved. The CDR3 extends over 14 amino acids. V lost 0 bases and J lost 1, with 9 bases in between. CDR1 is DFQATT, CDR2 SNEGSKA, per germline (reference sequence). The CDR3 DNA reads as TGCAGTGCTAGAGATCTGGCAGCCCAAGAGACCCAGTACTTC. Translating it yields CSARDLAAQETQYF.

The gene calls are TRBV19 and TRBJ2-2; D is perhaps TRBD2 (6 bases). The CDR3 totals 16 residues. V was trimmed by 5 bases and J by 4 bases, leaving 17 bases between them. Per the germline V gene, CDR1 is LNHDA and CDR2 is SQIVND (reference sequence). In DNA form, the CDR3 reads TGTGCCAGTAGTCAGGGTTGGAGGGGACTCACCGGGGAGCTGTTTTTT. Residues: CASSQGWRGLTGELFF.

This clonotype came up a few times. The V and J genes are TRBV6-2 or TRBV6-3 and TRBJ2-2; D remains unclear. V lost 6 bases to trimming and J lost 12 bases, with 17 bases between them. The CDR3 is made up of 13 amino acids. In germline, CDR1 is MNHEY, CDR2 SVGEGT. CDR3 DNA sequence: TGTGCCAGCAGAGACACTGCGTTCCTACAGCTGTTTTTT. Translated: CASRDTAFLQLFF.

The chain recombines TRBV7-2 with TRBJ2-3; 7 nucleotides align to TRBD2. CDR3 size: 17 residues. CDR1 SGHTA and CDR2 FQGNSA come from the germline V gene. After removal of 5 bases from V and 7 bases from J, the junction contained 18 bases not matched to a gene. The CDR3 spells CASSLGRGGRALNTQYF. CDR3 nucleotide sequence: TGTGCCAGCAGCCTCGGCCGGGGAGGGAGGGCCCTGAATACGCAGTATTTT.

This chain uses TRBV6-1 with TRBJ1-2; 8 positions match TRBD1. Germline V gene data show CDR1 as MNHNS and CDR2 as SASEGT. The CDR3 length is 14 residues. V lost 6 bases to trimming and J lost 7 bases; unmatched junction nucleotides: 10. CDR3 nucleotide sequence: TGTGCCAGCAGCCGCTATGGACAGGGAGGTGGCTACACCTTC. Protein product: CASSRYGQGGGYTF.

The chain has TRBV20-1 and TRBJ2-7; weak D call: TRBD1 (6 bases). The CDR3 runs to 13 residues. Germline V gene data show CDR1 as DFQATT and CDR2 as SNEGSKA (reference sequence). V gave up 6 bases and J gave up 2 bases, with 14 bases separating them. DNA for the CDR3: TGCAGTGCGCCGAATCAGGGGACCTACGAGCAGTACTTC. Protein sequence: CSAPNQGTYEQYF.

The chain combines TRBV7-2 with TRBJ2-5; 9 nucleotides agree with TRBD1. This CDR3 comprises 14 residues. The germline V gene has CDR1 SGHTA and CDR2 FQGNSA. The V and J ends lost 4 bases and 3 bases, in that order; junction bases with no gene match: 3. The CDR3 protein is CASSSRTGEETQYF. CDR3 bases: TGTGCCAGCAGCTCCCGGACAGGGGAAGAGACCCAGTACTTC.

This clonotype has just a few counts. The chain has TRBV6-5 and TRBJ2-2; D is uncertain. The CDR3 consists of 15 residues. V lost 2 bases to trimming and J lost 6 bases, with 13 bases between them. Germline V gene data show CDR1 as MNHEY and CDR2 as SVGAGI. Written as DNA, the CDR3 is TGTGCCAGCAGTTACCTTACAGAGGAGTCCGGGGAGCTGTTTTTT. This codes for CASSYLTEESGELFF.

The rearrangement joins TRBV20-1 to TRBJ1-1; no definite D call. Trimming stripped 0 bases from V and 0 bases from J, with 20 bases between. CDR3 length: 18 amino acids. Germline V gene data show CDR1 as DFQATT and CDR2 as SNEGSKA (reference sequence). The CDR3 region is CSAREWTESSSMNTEAFF. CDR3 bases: TGCAGTGCTAGAGAGTGGACGGAAAGCTCGAGTATGAACACTGAAGCTTTCTTT.

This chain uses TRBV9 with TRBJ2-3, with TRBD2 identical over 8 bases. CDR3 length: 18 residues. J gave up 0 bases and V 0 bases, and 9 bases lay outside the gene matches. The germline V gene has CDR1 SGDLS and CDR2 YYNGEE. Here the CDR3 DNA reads TGTGCCAGCAGCGTAGTAGGCGGGGGGTACACTAGCACAGATACGCAGTATTTT. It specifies CASSVVGGGYTSTDTQYF. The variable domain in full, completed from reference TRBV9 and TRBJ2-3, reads DSGVTQTPKHLITATGQRVTLRCSPRSGDLSVYWYQQSLDQGLQFLIQYYNGEERAKGNILERFSAQQFPDLHSELNLSSLELGDSALYFCASSVVGGGYTSTDTQYFGPGTRLTVL.

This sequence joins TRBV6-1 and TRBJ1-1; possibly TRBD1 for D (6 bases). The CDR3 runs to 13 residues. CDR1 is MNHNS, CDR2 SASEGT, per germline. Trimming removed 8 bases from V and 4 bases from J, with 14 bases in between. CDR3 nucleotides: TGTGCCAGCCAGGACAGAGATTTCACTGAAGCTTTCTTT. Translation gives CASQDRDFTEAFF.

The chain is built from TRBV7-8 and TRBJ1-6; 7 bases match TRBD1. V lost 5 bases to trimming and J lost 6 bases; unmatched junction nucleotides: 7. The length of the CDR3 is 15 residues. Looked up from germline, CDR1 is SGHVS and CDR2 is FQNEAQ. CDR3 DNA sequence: TGTGCCAGCAGCCTCGACAGGGTGGGTAATTCACCCCTCCACTTT. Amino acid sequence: CASSLDRVGNSPLHF.

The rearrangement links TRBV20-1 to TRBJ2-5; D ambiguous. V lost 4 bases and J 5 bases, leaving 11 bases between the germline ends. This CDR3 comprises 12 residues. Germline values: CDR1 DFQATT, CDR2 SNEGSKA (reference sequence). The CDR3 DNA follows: TGCAGTGCTACCAGAACCGGGGAGACCCAGTACTTC. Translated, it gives CSATRTGETQYF.